This T cell receptor beta chain is drawn from a study of Ad26.COV2.S vaccination and SARS-CoV-2 variants. The CDR3 extends over 14 amino acids. CDR1 and CDR2 (germline): MNHEY, SVGAGI. The junction had 7 bases not matched to a gene; V was cut back by 6 bases and J by 6 bases. Stated treatment: roughly 18 received Ad26.COV2.S at low or high dose, single or two shots; 5 received placebo; per-sample allocation not given. Specimen acquisition occurred on day 63 following the initial vaccine or placebo injection. Sequencing used immunoSEQ multiplex PCR; TCRdb keeps in-frame clones, though not all of them. The sample records 300,000 to 400,000 clones, around 83% being singletons.

The receptor's source is a person between 18 and 65 years old who received the Ad26.COV2.S COVID-19 vaccine or a placebo. The specimen comprised peripheral blood, sampled in a trial of Ad26.COV2.S vaccine versus placebo. The J gene is TRBJ1-5, the V gene TRBV6-5; 8 bases fit TRBD1. The CDR3 bases are TGTGCCAGCAGAACAGGGGGGAAGGGTCAGCCCCAGCATTTT. This sequence encodes CASRTGGKGQPQHF.